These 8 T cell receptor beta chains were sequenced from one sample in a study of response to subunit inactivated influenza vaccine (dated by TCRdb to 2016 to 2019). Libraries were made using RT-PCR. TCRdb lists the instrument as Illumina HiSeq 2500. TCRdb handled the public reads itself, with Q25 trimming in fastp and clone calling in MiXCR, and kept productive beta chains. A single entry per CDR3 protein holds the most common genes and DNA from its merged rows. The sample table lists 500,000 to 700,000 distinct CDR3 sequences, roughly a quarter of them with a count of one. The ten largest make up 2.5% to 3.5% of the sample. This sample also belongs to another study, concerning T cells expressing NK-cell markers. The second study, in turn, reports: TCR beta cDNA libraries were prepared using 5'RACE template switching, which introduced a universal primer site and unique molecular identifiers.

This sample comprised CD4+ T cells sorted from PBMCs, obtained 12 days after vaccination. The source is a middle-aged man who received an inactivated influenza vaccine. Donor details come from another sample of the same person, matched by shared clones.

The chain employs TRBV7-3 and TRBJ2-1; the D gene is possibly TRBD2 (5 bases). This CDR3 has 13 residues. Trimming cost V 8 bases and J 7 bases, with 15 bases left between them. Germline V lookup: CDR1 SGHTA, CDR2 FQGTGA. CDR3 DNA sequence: TGTGCCAGCTCCCCCACTAGGGAGAATGAGCAGTTCTTC. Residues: CASSPTRENEQFF.

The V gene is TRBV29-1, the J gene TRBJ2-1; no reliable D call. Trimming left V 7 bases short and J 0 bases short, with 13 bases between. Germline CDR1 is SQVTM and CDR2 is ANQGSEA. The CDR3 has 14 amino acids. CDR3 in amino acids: CSGRWGSSYNEQFF. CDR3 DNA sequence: TGCAGCGGACGGTGGGGTAGCTCCTACAATGAGCAGTTCTTC.

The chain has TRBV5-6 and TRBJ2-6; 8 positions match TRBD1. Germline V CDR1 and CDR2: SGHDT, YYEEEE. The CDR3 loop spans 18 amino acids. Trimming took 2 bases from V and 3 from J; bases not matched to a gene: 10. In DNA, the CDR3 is TGTGCCAGCAGCTTCGACAGGGGAGTTGCTTTTGGGGCCAACGTCCTGACTTTC. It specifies CASSFDRGVAFGANVLTF.

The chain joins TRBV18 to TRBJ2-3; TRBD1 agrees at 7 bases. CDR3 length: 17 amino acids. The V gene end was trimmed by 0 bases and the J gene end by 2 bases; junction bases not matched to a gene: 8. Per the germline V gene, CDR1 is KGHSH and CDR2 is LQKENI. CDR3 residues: CASSPPILGQNTDTQYF. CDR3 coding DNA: TGTGCCAGCTCACCACCTATCCTGGGACAGAACACAGATACGCAGTATTTT.

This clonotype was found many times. CDR3 protein: CSATGTRNINQPQHF. CDR3 in DNA: TGCAGTGCCACCGGGACACGGAATATCAATCAGCCCCAGCATTTT. The V and J genes are TRBV20-1 and TRBJ1-5; the D gene is possibly TRBD1 (6 bases). The CDR3 sequence is 15 residues long. CDR1 is DFQATT, CDR2 SNEGSKA, per germline (reference sequence). The V end lost 6 bases, the J end lost 3 bases, and 18 bases lay between the germline ends.

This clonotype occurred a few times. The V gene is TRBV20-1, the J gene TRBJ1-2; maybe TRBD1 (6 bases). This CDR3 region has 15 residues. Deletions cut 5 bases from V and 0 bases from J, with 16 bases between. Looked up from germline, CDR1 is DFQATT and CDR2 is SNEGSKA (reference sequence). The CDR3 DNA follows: TGCAGTGCTCCTCTGGTCGGGGGGCCTAACTATGGCTACACCTTC. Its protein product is CSAPLVGGPNYGYTF.

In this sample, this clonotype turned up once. The CDR3 loop reads CASSQTELNIQYF. The CDR3 DNA reads as TGTGCCAGCAGCCAAACAGAATTAAACATTCAGTACTTC. The J gene is TRBJ2-4, the V gene TRBV3-1; D is unresolved. V gave up 2 bases and J gave up 6 bases, with 8 bases separating them. Germline V gene data show CDR1 as LGHDT and CDR2 as YNNKEL (reference sequence). The CDR3 runs to 13 residues.

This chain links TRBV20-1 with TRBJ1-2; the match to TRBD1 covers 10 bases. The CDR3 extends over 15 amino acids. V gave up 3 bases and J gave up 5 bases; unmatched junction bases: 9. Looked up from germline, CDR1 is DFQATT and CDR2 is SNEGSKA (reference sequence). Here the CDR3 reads CSASPGQGIWYGYTF. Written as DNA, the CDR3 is TGCAGTGCTAGTCCGGGACAGGGGATTTGGTATGGCTACACCTTC.